This is a list of T cell receptor beta chains from one sample in a study of OX40 agonist ivuxolimab in advanced cancers. Repertoires were generated with immunoSEQ multiplex PCR, while TCRdb's copy carries only in-frame clones and drops some. The table shows 65,000 to 75,000 clones, with approximately 88% occurring only once. Sequencing used CD4+ or CD8+ T cells sorted from blood, obtained in a trial of the OX40 agonist ivuxolimab. The receptors shown here come from an adult with an advanced solid tumor such as melanoma, head and neck, liver or kidney cancer. Each CDR3 is given with its conserved first and last residue. A D gene is named only where the DNA matches it firmly. Clone size is stated in some rows and not others, as once, few, many or a class when expanded.

>TRBD2|TRBJ2-7|TRBV5-4|.
TGTGCCAGCAGCCCGGGGGGGCCTAGCGGATTCTACGAGCAGTACTTC
CASSPGGPSGFYEQYF
>.|TRBJ1-2|TRBV10-1|.
TGCGCCAGCAGTGCATTGGGACCGACTAACTATGGCTACACCTTC
CASSALGPTNYGYTF
>.|TRBJ1-2|TRBV4-3|.
TGCGCCAGCAGCCCGAACACGGCTTATGGCTACACCTTC
CASSPNTAYGYTF
>.|TRBJ1-5|TRBV28|.
TGTGCCAGCAGTTTAGGGGGGTTTCGGAATCAGCCCCAGCATTTT
CASSLGGFRNQPQHF
>.|TRBJ1-2|TRBV30|.
TGTGCCTGGAGTGCCAATCTCCGGACTAACTATGGCTACACCTTC
CAWSANLRTNYGYTF
>.|TRBJ2-1|TRBV4-3|.
TGCGCCAGCAGCCAAGGGGGCGGCGCCAGTGAGCAGTTCTTC
CASSQGGGASEQFF
>TRBD2|TRBJ2-1|TRBV5-1|.
TGCGCCAGCAGCCCCTCTAGCGGGATGAGGTACAATGAGCAGTTCTTC
CASSPSSGMRYNEQFF
>.|TRBJ2-7|TRBV19|.
TGTGCCAGTAGTATAGACACAGCGAGTCCCGTGTACGAGCAGTACTTC
CASSIDTASPVYEQYF
>.|TRBJ2-7|TRBV19|.
TGTGCCAGTAGTGGTCACGAGCAGTACTTC
CASSGHEQYF
>.|TRBJ2-7|TRBV7-9|.
TGTGCCAGCAGCCGAGGACAGAGCGAAGAGCAGTACTTC
CASSRGQSEEQYF
>.|TRBJ2-5|TRBV5-8|.
TGTGCCAGCAGAGGAAGGGGGTCCGGGGAGACCCAGTACTTC
CASRGRGSGETQYF
>TRBD2|TRBJ2-2|TRBV2|once
TGTGCCAGCACACTAGCGGAAAACACCGGGGAGCTGTTTTTT
CASTLAENTGELFF
>.|TRBJ1-2|TRBV20-1|.
TGCAGTGCTAGGTCCCAGACTGGCTACACCTTC
CSARSQTGYTF
>.|TRBJ1-1|TRBV20-1|.
TGCAGTGCTCCGCTAGGCACTGAAGCTTTCTTT
CSAPLGTEAFF
>TRBD2|TRBJ2-2|TRBV19|.
TGTGCCAGTAGTAGTCGACTAGCGGGAGGACATAGGGAGCTGTTTTTT
CASSSRLAGGHRELFF
>TRBD1|TRBJ1-5|TRBV5-1|.
TGCGCCAGCAGCGTCGGACAGGGCGAGCAGCCCCAGCATTTT
CASSVGQGEQPQHF
>.|TRBJ2-2|TRBV28|once
TGTGCCAGCAGTTTATCCGGGGAGCTGTTTTTT
CASSLSGELFF
>TRBD2|TRBJ2-3|TRBV7-3|.
TGTGCCAGCAGCTTACTAGCGGACAGCACAGATACGCAGTATTTT
CASSLLADSTDTQYF
>TRBD1|TRBJ1-1|TRBV6-6|.
TGTGCCAGCACCGGACAGGGTAGCACTGAAGCTTTCTTT
CASTGQGSTEAFF
>.|TRBJ2-7|TRBV11-2|.
TGTGCCAGCAGCTTCGCCCAGGGGGGCTACGAGCAGTACTTC
CASSFAQGGYEQYF
>TRBD2|TRBJ2-5|TRBV7-3|.
TGTGCCAGCAGCCAGACTAGCGGGAGCGGGACCCAGTACTTC
CASSQTSGSGTQYF
>.|TRBJ2-3|TRBV7-9|once
TGTGCCAGCAGCTCCGAGAGGATGTGGGCAGATACGCAGTATTTT
CASSSERMWADTQYF
>.|TRBJ2-1|TRBV6-5|.
TGTGCCAGCAGTTACAAAGGTTACTCCTACAATGAGCAGTTCTTC
CASSYKGYSYNEQFF
>TRBD2|TRBJ2-3|TRBV9|.
TGTGCCAGCAGCGCGTCGACTAGCGGAGATACGCAGTATTTT
CASSASTSGDTQYF
>.|TRBJ1-1|TRBV6-6|few
TGTGCCAGCAGTTACTCTCCGGGGGCGCGGACTGAAGCTTTCTTT
CASSYSPGARTEAFF
>TRBD1|TRBJ2-7|TRBV5-1|.
TGCGCCAGCAGCCCGGGACAGGTGATCTACGAGCAGTACTTC
CASSPGQVIYEQYF
>.|TRBJ2-5|TRBV2|.
TGTGCCAGCAGCGCCAGGGGAAGGGGGGAGACCCAGTACTTC
CASSARGRGETQYF
>.|TRBJ1-5|TRBV5-6|.
TGTGCCAGCAGCGGGGGGGATAGCAATCAGCCCCAGCATTTT
CASSGGDSNQPQHF
>.|TRBJ1-2|TRBV2|few
TGTGCCAGCAGAGTTGACGCTGGTGGCTACACCTTC
CASRVDAGGYTF
>TRBD2|TRBJ2-1|TRBV7-2|.
TGTGCCAGCAGCCTTAGCGGGAGGGTCTGGGATGAGCAGTTCTTC
CASSLSGRVWDEQFF
>TRBD1|TRBJ2-6|TRBV18|.
TGTGCCAGCTCACCGGGACAGGGAATCGTTGGGGCCAACGTCCTGACTTTC
CASSPGQGIVGANVLTF
>TRBD2|TRBJ2-1|TRBV2|.
TGTGCCAGCAGTGAGATAGCGGGAGCACACAATGAGCAGTTCTTC
CASSEIAGAHNEQFF
>.|TRBJ1-3|TRBV4-1|.
TGCGCCAGCAGCCAAGTCGGAGGACTCTCTGGAAACACCATATATTTT
CASSQVGGLSGNTIYF
>.|TRBJ2-2|TRBV5-1|once
TGCGCCAGCAGCCCCGGGGGGAACACCGGGGAGCTGTTTTTT
CASSPGGNTGELFF
>.|TRBJ2-1|TRBV5-1|.
TGCGCCAGCAGCTTGGGCAGCCTCCCTCACAATGAGCAGTTCTTC
CASSLGSLPHNEQFF
>.|TRBJ2-4|TRBV2|.
TGTGCCAGCAGTGATTTTGGCAACTTAGCCAAAAACATTCAGTACTTC
CASSDFGNLAKNIQYF
>TRBD1|TRBJ2-7|TRBV27|.
TGTGCCAGCAGTCCGGGACAGGGGGTTTACGAGCAGTACTTC
CASSPGQGVYEQYF
>.|TRBJ2-7|TRBV11-1|.
TGTGCCAGCACCTCAGAGGCATACGAGCAGTACTTC
CASTSEAYEQYF
>.|TRBJ1-1|TRBV11-2|.
TGTGCCAGCAGCTTATCGGACTTGAACACTGAAGCTTTCTTT
CASSLSDLNTEAFF
>TRBD1|TRBJ1-5|TRBV30|.
TGTGCCTGGAGTGGCCGACAGGGGTCGGAGCAGCCCCAGCATTTT
CAWSGRQGSEQPQHF